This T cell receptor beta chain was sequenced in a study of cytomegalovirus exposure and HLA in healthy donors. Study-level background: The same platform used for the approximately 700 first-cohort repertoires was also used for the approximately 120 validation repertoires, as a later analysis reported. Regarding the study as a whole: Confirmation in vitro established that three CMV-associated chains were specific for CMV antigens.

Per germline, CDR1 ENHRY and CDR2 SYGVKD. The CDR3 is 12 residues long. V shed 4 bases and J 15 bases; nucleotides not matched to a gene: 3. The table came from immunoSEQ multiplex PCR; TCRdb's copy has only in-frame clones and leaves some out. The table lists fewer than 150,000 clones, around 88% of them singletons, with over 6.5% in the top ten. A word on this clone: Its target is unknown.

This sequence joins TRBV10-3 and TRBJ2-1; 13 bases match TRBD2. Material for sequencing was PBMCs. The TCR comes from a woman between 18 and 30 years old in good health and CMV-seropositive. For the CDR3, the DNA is TGTGCCATCAGTGGGACTAGCGGGAGAATGTTCTTC. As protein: CAISGTSGRMFF.